The 23 T cell receptor beta chains reported below all come from one sample, sequenced in a study of blood T cell repertoires in COVID-19. Produced via immunoSEQ multiplex PCR; TCRdb's table is partial and in-frame only. This table has more than 200,000 clones, around 81% appearing once. What was sequenced was PBMCs or T cells enriched from blood (not recorded which). These receptors were obtained from a man aged 30 to 45 with acute COVID-19.

This clone has a handful of counts. The chain employs TRBV6-5 and TRBJ1-5, with 9 positions matching TRBD1. Unmatched junction bases numbered 6, after V lost 5 bases and J lost 4 bases. The V gene's germline CDR1 is MNHEY and CDR2 SVGAGI. The CDR3 covers 15 residues. The CDR3 region is CASSPAGTGNQPQHF. CDR3 bases: TGTGCCAGCAGTCCCGCCGGGACAGGGAATCAGCCCCAGCATTTT.

CDR3 protein: CASSVSGANVLTF. CDR3 DNA: TGTGCCAGCAGCGTCTCTGGGGCCAACGTCCTGACTTTC. This chain links TRBV2 with TRBJ2-6; D unresolved. V was clipped by 6 bases and J by 0 bases, with 3 bases between them. The CDR3 spans 13 residues. The germline V gene has CDR1 SNHLY and CDR2 FYNNEI. Full variable domain (remainder filled in from reference TRBV2 and TRBJ2-6): EPEVTQTPSHQVTQMGQEVILRCVPISNHLYFYWYRQILGQKVEFLVSFYNNEISEKSEIFDDQFSVERPDGSNFTLKIRSTKLEDSAMYFCASSVSGANVLTFGAGSRLTVL.

This clone has a handful of counts. The chain combines TRBV7-3 with TRBJ2-1; the match to TRBD1 covers 8 bases. CDR3 length: 16 amino acids. The junction had 10 bases not matched to a gene; V was cut back by 2 bases and J by 7 bases. Germline CDR1 reads SGHTA; CDR2 reads FQGTGA. As DNA, the CDR3 is TGTGCCAGCAGCTTACTAGCTTGGGGACAGGCGAATGAGCAGTTCTTC. It yields the protein CASSLLAWGQANEQFF.

V is TRBV6-5 and J is TRBJ1-6; maybe TRBD1 (5 bases). In germline, CDR1 is MNHEY, CDR2 SVGAGI. The CDR3 sequence is 14 residues long. V was trimmed by 8 bases and J by 2 bases, leaving 10 bases between them. The CDR3 here is CASGREAYNSPLHF. Here the CDR3 DNA reads TGTGCCAGCGGCAGGGAGGCCTATAATTCACCCCTCCACTTT.

V gene TRBV4-1 combines with J gene TRBJ2-5; TRBD2 might be the D (5 bases). From germline, CDR1 is MGHRA and CDR2 YSYEKL. V was shortened by 2 bases and J by 5 bases, with 15 bases between the two germline ends. The CDR3 spans 15 residues. In DNA, the CDR3 is TGCGCCAGCAGCCAAATGGAGGCAGGAGGTGAGACCCAGTACTTC. This codes for CASSQMEAGGETQYF.

The chain is built from TRBV6-4 and TRBJ2-5; tentative D call: TRBD2 (5 bases). The germline CDR1 and CDR2 sequences are MRHNA and SNTAGT. Deletions cut 2 bases from V and 2 bases from J, with 33 bases between. The CDR3 loop spans 22 amino acids. The CDR3 bases are TGTGCCAGCAGTGACGCCGCTGGGCCGCCTCTCCTAGCTCGGGTTCGACAAGAGACCCAGTACTTC. Translation: CASSDAAGPPLLARVRQETQYF.

This clone was seen a handful of times. This rearrangement joins TRBV3-1 (or the pseudogene TRBV3-2) to TRBJ1-2, with D hard to call. Germline V lookup: CDR1 LGHDT, CDR2 YNNKEL (reference sequence). This CDR3 comprises 15 residues. Trimming stripped 2 bases from V and 8 bases from J, with 18 bases between. CDR3 sequence: CASSQPPGRMPGYTF. CDR3 DNA: TGTGCCAGCAGCCAACCCCCGGGGAGGATGCCGGGCTACACCTTC.

CDR3 in DNA: TGTGCCAGCAGCGCCGAGACAGGGGGACCCTACGAGCAGTACTTC. This translates into CASSAETGGPYEQYF. The V gene is TRBV2, the J gene TRBJ2-7, with 9 bases fitting TRBD1. J lost 2 bases, V lost 6 bases, and 8 bases had no gene match. In germline, CDR1 is SNHLY, CDR2 FYNNEI. There are 15 residues in the CDR3.

This chain links TRBV2 with TRBJ2-3; tentative D call: TRBD2 (6 bases). The V gene's germline CDR1 is SNHLY and CDR2 FYNNEI. This CDR3 is built from 15 residues. Trimming pared 4 bases from V and 4 bases from J, leaving 15 bases between. The CDR3 reads CASSGGLPGADTQYF. The DNA for the CDR3 is TGTGCCAGCAGTGGGGGACTTCCGGGTGCAGATACGCAGTATTTT.

This clone was seen at least ten times. The V and J genes are TRBV19 and TRBJ1-1; D gene ambiguous. The CDR3 length is 13 residues. Germline V CDR1 and CDR2: LNHDA, SQIVND (reference sequence). V lost 5 bases and J lost 2, with 9 bases in between. The CDR3 DNA follows: TGTGCCAGTAGTTTGTACAGAAACACTGAAGCTTTCTTT. Translated: CASSLYRNTEAFF.

The chain couples TRBV5-4 to TRBJ2-1; the D gene is possibly TRBD2 (6 bases). The CDR3 is 16 residues long. In germline, CDR1 is SGHNT, CDR2 YYREEE (reference sequence). V lost 3 bases and J 4 bases, leaving 17 bases between the germline ends. CDR3 protein: CASSSKRDLSYNEQFF. CDR3 coding DNA: TGTGCCAGCAGCTCGAAACGGGACTTATCATACAATGAGCAGTTCTTC. Using reference TRBV5-4 and TRBJ2-1 for the parts outside the CDR3, the full variable domain is ETGVTQSPTHLIKTRGQQVTLRCSSQSGHNTVSWYQQALGQGPQFIFQYYREEENGRGNFPPRFSGLQFPNYSSELNVNALELDDSALYLCASSSKRDLSYNEQFFGPGTRLTVL.

The genes are TRBV19 and TRBJ2-4; 13 bases are a match to TRBD2. Germline V gene lookup returns CDR1 LNHDA and CDR2 SQIVND (reference sequence). The CDR3 spans 19 residues. The trim removed 4 bases at V and 8 bases at J, leaving 17 bases unmatched. The CDR3 nucleotides read TGTGCCAGTAGTACCAGGACTAGCGGGGGACCAAACCTGGCGTACATTCAGTACTTC. As protein: CASSTRTSGGPNLAYIQYF.

The genes are TRBV28 and TRBJ2-7, with D uncertain. The CDR3 spans 13 residues. The germline V and J ends were trimmed by 5 bases and 6 bases, with 14 bases remaining between them. Germline values: CDR1 MDHEN, CDR2 SYDVKM. In DNA, the CDR3 is TGTGCCAGCAGTGCACCCTCCCAGGTCGAGCAGTACTTC. Amino acids: CASSAPSQVEQYF.

V and J are TRBV20-1 and TRBJ2-1; possible D gene TRBD2, 5 bases. The CDR3 is 11 residues long. With 5 bases removed from V and 10 bases from J, the gap between germline ends came to 12 bases. Germline lookup yields CDR1 DFQATT and CDR2 SNEGSKA (reference sequence). The CDR3 nucleotides are TGCAGTGCTGTTAGCGACATCGAGCAGTTCTTC. Translated: CSAVSDIEQFF.

V usage is TRBV11-1 and J usage is TRBJ1-3; possible D gene TRBD1, 6 bases. CDR1 and CDR2 from the germline V gene are SGHAT and FQDESV (reference sequence). This CDR3 has 14 residues. Trimming cost V 5 bases and J 4 bases, with 12 bases left between them. This chain's CDR3 is CASSRDILGNTIYF. Written as DNA, the CDR3 is TGTGCCAGCAGCCGGGACATACTCGGAAACACCATATATTTT.

The chain joins TRBV5-4 to TRBJ1-4, with TRBD1 as a possible D gene (5 bases). Germline V gene data show CDR1 as SGHNT and CDR2 as YYREEE (reference sequence). Trimming removed 3 bases at V and 0 bases at J, with 18 bases between. CDR3 length: 18 amino acids. The CDR3 region is CASSSFSGRGATNEKLFF. In nucleotides, the CDR3 is TGTGCCAGCAGCTCTTTTTCGGGACGGGGGGCAACTAATGAAAAACTGTTTTTT.

The chain employs TRBV5-1 and TRBJ1-1; no reliable D call. Trimming pared 4 bases from V and 4 bases from J, leaving 8 bases between. CDR3 size: 12 residues. Germline CDR1 reads SGHRS; CDR2 reads YFSETQ. This chain's CDR3 is CASSGGATEAFF. In nucleotides, the CDR3 is TGCGCCAGCAGCGGAGGTGCCACTGAAGCTTTCTTT.

The V call is TRBV28, the J call TRBJ1-2; D might be TRBD1 (5 bases). Germline CDR1 reads MDHEN; CDR2 reads SYDVKM. The length of the CDR3 is 14 residues. V lost 3 bases, J lost 8 bases, and 16 bases lay in between. CDR3 sequence: CASSFSRDLGGYTF. CDR3 nucleotide sequence: TGTGCCAGCAGTTTCTCCCGGGACTTAGGCGGCTACACCTTC.

The chain uses TRBV2 and TRBJ1-5; 7 positions agree with TRBD1. Trimming took 3 bases from V and 7 from J; bases not matched to a gene: 9. The CDR3 loop spans 15 amino acids. Looked up from germline, CDR1 is SNHLY and CDR2 is FYNNEI. The CDR3 bases are TGTGCCAGCAGTGATGGGACAGAACTCTCCCAGCCCCAGCATTTT. Protein: CASSDGTELSQPQHF. The full variable domain, in which reference TRBV2 and TRBJ1-5 provide the parts outside the CDR3, is EPEVTQTPSHQVTQMGQEVILRCVPISNHLYFYWYRQILGQKVEFLVSFYNNEISEKSEIFDDQFSVERPDGSNFTLKIRSTKLEDSAMYFCASSDGTELSQPQHFGDGTRLSIL.

The V gene is TRBV5-1, the J gene TRBJ1-2, with 9 nucleotides matching TRBD1. CDR3 length equals 15 residues. Germline V gives CDR1 SGHRS, CDR2 YFSETQ. V lost 4 bases to trimming and J lost 8 bases; unmatched junction nucleotides: 12. The CDR3 DNA sequence: TGCGCCAGCAGCCCGTCGTGGGACAGGGATTTAGGCTACACCTTC. Residues: CASSPSWDRDLGYTF. The whole variable domain, remainder taken from reference TRBV5-1 and TRBJ1-2, is KAGVTQTPRYLIKTRGQQVTLSCSPISGHRSVSWYQQTPGQGLQFLFEYFSETQRNKGNFPGRFSGRQFSNSRSEMNVSTLELGDSALYLCASSPSWDRDLGYTFGSGTRLTVV.

The table lists this clone with a few counts. The chain uses TRBV5-1 and TRBJ1-1, with D uncertain. The ends were cut back, 5 bases at V and 6 bases at J, with 17 bases in the middle. CDR3 length: 14 amino acids. Germline lookup yields CDR1 SGHRS and CDR2 YFSETQ. The CDR3 here is CASRNPGDPAEAFF. The CDR3 coding sequence is TGCGCCAGCAGAAACCCCGGGGATCCCGCTGAAGCTTTCTTT.

The V gene is TRBV6-4, the J gene TRBJ2-3; maybe TRBD2 (7 bases). Trimming shortened V by 4 bases and J by 2 bases, and 16 bases separated the two germline ends. This CDR3 spans 16 amino acids. Germline lookup yields CDR1 MRHNA and CDR2 SNTAGT. The CDR3 DNA sequence: TGTGCCAGCAGTGCCTTCGTGGGGGGGGCCACAGATACGCAGTATTTT. Protein product: CASSAFVGGATDTQYF.

Comment on this clone: This sample includes further DNA sequences coding for the same CDR3. V and J are TRBV14 and TRBJ1-2; unclear D gene. This CDR3 comprises 14 residues. Trimming cost V 1 base and J 1 base, with 7 bases left between them. CDR1 and CDR2 from the germline V gene are SGHDN and FVKESK. This CDR3 reads CASSQAGFNYGYTF. In DNA, the CDR3 is TGTGCCAGCAGCCAAGCGGGGTTTAACTATGGCTACACCTTC.